This is a list of T cell receptor beta chains from one sample in a study of cytotoxic CD8 clonotypes in ibrutinib-treated CLL. Produced via immunoSEQ multiplex PCR; TCRdb's table is partial and in-frame only. Among over 95,000 clones listed, 45% to 65% were seen once. The sample in question was PBMCs, obtained after 24 months of ibrutinib treatment. Receptors originate from a human donor with chronic lymphocytic leukemia. Both conserved end residues are part of each CDR3. The D gene is left open where the match is weak. Clone size is shown for a subset of rows, as once, few, many or a class of expanded clone.

V,size,D,J,DNA,CDR3
TRBV27,many,TRBD2,TRBJ2-7,TGTGCCAGCAGCCTCATCTTGGGGGGAGGGGAGCAGTACTTC,CASSLILGGGEQYF
TRBV6-5,.,.,TRBJ2-3,TGTGCCAGCAGTTCAAACACAGATACGCAGTATTTT,CASSSNTDTQYF
TRBV7-9,.,.,TRBJ1-1,TGTGCCAGCAGATCGACAGGCATTAACACTGAAGCTTTCTTT,CASRSTGINTEAFF
TRBV29-1,few,.,TRBJ2-7,TGCAGCGTTGAAGCGGCGGTCTCCAACGAGCAGTACTTC,CSVEAAVSNEQYF
TRBV28,few,.,TRBJ2-1,TGTGCCAGCAGTCCCCCCAACCCGACCTCCAAGCCGTTCTTC,CASSPPNPTSKPFF
TRBV19,.,TRBD2,TRBJ2-2,TGTGCCACTAGGACTAGCCAAACTGTGAACACCGGGGAGCTGTTTTTT,CATRTSQTVNTGELFF
TRBV11-2,.,.,TRBJ2-1,TGTGCCAGCAGCTTCTTAGCGAGCTCCTACAATGAGCAGTTCTTC,CASSFLASSYNEQFF
TRBV19,.,TRBD1,TRBJ1-4,TGTGCCAGTACAACGACAGGGATAAATGAAAAACTGTTTTTT,CASTTTGINEKLFF
TRBV9,.,.,TRBJ1-1,TGTGCCAGCAGCATCCGCCTGAACACTGAAGCTTTCTTT,CASSIRLNTEAFF
TRBV28,few,.,TRBJ2-2,TGTGCCAGCACCCCGGAGAGGGACACCGGGGAGCTGTTTTTT,CASTPERDTGELFF
TRBV5-8,few,.,TRBJ2-7,TGTGCCAGCAGGTACGCAACGGACCGGAGCTCCTACGAGCAGTACTTC,CASRYATDRSSYEQYF
TRBV30,.,.,TRBJ2-2,TGTGCCTGGAGTAGTATGGACACCGGGGAGCTGTTTTTT,CAWSSMDTGELFF
TRBV5-1,few,.,TRBJ1-2,TGCGCCAGCAGCTTGGGTAGCGCGAACTATGGCTACACCTTC,CASSLGSANYGYTF
TRBV5-6,.,.,TRBJ1-2,TGTGCCAGCAGCTTGTATTCGGGGTCGCTCTATGGCTACACCTTC,CASSLYSGSLYGYTF
TRBV11-3,.,.,TRBJ2-1,TGTGCCAGCAGCTTAGACTCCAATGAGCAGTTCTTC,CASSLDSNEQFF
TRBV2,.,TRBD1,TRBJ1-5,TGTGCCAGCAGCGCTGACAGGGCGGATCAGCCCCAGCATTTT,CASSADRADQPQHF
TRBV13,.,.,TRBJ2-5,TGTGCCAGCAGACCGGGGGAATCGGAGACCCAGTACTTC,CASRPGESETQYF
TRBV6-1,.,.,TRBJ1-6,TGTGCCAGCCTTGACGGGGTTCGTAATAATTCACCCCTCCACTTT,CASLDGVRNNSPLHF
TRBV7-2,once,.,TRBJ1-2,TGTGCCAGCAGCTATCTCGACAGGCCAGGTTATGGCTACACCTTC,CASSYLDRPGYGYTF